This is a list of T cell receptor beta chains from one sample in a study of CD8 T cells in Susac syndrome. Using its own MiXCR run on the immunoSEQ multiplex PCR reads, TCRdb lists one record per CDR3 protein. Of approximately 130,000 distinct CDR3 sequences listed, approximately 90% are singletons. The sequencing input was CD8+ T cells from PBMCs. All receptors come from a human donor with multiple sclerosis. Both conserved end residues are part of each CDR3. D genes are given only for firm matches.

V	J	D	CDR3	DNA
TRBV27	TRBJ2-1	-	CASSKMHEQFF	TGTGCCAGCAGTAAGATGCATGAGCAGTTCTTC
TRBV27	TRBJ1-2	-	CASSLSSANYGYTF	TGTGCCAGCAGTTTATCCAGCGCTAACTATGGCTACACCTTC
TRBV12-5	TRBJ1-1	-	CASGLGDRSLRNTEAFF	TGTGCTAGTGGTTTGGGGGACCGATCCTTGAGGAACACTGAAGCTTTCTTT
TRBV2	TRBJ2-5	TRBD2	CASSGGLAGVQETQYF	TGTGCCAGCAGTGGGGGCCTAGCGGGAGTCCAAGAGACCCAGTACTTC
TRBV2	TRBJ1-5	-	CASSVQTNQPQHF	TGTGCCAGCAGTGTCCAGACTAATCAGCCCCAGCATTTT
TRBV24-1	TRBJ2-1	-	CATSDLNEQFF	TGTGCCACCAGTGATTTGAATGAGCAGTTCTTC
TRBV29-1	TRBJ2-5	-	CSVDREAQYF	TGCAGCGTTGACAGAGAGGCCCAGTACTTC
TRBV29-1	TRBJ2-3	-	CSVAGGRDSDTDTQYF	TGCAGCGTGGCCGGGGGACGGGACAGCGACACAGATACGCAGTATTTT
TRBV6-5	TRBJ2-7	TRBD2	CASGLAGAIEQYF	TGTGCCAGCGGACTAGCGGGAGCGATCGAGCAGTACTTC
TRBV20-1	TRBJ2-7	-	CSALRGGPGEQYF	TGCAGTGCCCTCAGGGGAGGGCCTGGGGAGCAGTACTTC
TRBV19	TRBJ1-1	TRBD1	CASSHQGETEAFF	TGTGCCAGTAGTCACCAGGGGGAGACTGAAGCTTTCTTT
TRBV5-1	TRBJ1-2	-	CASSLAEGGYTF	TGCGCCAGCAGCTTGGCCGAAGGGGGCTACACCTTC
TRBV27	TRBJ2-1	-	CASSLLGANEQFF	TGTGCCAGCAGTTTATTAGGGGCCAATGAGCAGTTCTTC